This T cell receptor beta chain came from a study of cytomegalovirus exposure and HLA in healthy donors. Points from the study as a whole: A later analysis linked a missense DCLRE1C variant to TCR beta V- and J-gene trimming.

The germline CDR1 and CDR2 sequences are SGHRS and YFSETQ. V dropped 4 bases and J dropped 4 bases, with 24 bases sitting between them. This CDR3 is built from 17 residues. Turning to this clone: The target antigen is unknown.

Researchers ran the PCR with 60 Vbeta and 13 Jbeta primers. Profiled with immunoSEQ multiplex PCR; TCRdb holds only in-frame clones, not every one. Of 100,000 to 150,000 clones listed, 80% are singletons. The sample comprised PBMCs. The chain uses TRBV5-1 and TRBJ2-7; possible D gene TRBD2, 7 bases. The TCR originated in a female donor in good health and CMV-seronegative. Written as DNA, the CDR3 is TGCGCCAGCAGCGGGGGGCCGGGGGGCGAAAACTTTTACGAGCAGTACTTC. It specifies CASSGGPGGENFYEQYF.